The 16 T cell receptor beta chains reported below all come from one sample, sequenced in a study of CD8+ T cells in alopecia areata. As the sequencing template, cDNA was produced by extracting RNA and reverse transcribing it. Profiling relied on immunoSEQ multiplex PCR, and the TCRdb table lists in-frame clones only, not all of them. The sample lists some 210,000 clones, around 62% occurring once. The source was CD4+ T cells sorted from blood, collected at week 0. The receptors come from a human donor with alopecia areata.

The V call is TRBV29-1, the J call TRBJ1-3; a weak D match, TRBD1 (6 bases). Germline V gene data show CDR1 as SQVTM and CDR2 as ANQGSEA. This CDR3 contains 12 residues. The V end was cut by 6 bases, the J end by 4 bases, with 10 bases between. CDR3 sequence: CSVAGQGNTIYF. In DNA, the CDR3 is TGCAGCGTCGCAGGACAGGGAAACACCATATATTTT. Based on the CDR3 plus reference TRBV29-1 and TRBJ1-3, the full variable domain is SAVISQKPSRDICQRGTSLTIQCQVDSQVTMMFWYRQQPGQSLTLIATANQGSEATYESGFVIDKFPISRPNLTFSTLTVSNMSPEDSSIYLCSVAGQGNTIYFGEGSWLTVV.

This clone was detected a few times. V gene TRBV29-1 combines with J gene TRBJ2-5, with D hard to call. Per germline, CDR1 SQVTM and CDR2 ANQGSEA. There are 11 residues in the CDR3. V was pared by 7 bases and J by 5 bases, with 11 bases between. CDR3 sequence: CSARDLETQYF. Written as DNA, the CDR3 is TGCAGCGCAAGGGATTTGGAGACCCAGTACTTC.

The chain carries TRBV9 and TRBJ2-4; the D gene is possibly TRBD1 (5 bases). V lost 4 bases and J lost 5, with 16 bases in between. The length of the CDR3 is 15 residues. Germline V lookup: CDR1 SGDLS, CDR2 YYNGEE. The DNA of the CDR3 is TGTGCCAGCAGCCCCCAGGGCGGTTGGCAAAACATTCAGTACTTC. It is translated as CASSPQGGWQNIQYF.

This clone was seen a single time. The gene calls are TRBV20-1 and TRBJ2-4, with TRBD1 as a possible D gene (5 bases). Germline CDR1 and CDR2: DFQATT and SNEGSKA (reference sequence). CDR3 length: 11 amino acids. The CDR3 bases are TGCTCACAGGACGTGTTTGGCTTTCAGTACTTC. Residues: CSQDVFGFQYF.

The chain links TRBV7-8 to TRBJ2-1; TRBD2 agrees at 8 bases. V was pared by 5 bases and J by 11 bases, with 5 bases of the junction left unmatched. The CDR3 loop spans 12 amino acids. Germline values: CDR1 SGHVS, CDR2 FQNEAQ. CDR3 in amino acids: CASSVLAGQQFF. In DNA, the CDR3 is TGTGCCAGCAGCGTTCTAGCGGGCCAGCAGTTCTTC.

The chain combines TRBV11-2 with TRBJ2-7; D unresolved. The germline V gene has CDR1 SGHAT and CDR2 FQNNGV. This CDR3 has 13 amino acids. V was cut by 0 bases and J by 6 bases, with 9 bases left in between. The CDR3 reads CASSLDLAVEQYF. The CDR3 nucleotides are TGTGCCAGCAGCTTAGATCTGGCAGTCGAGCAGTACTTC. The complete variable domain, with remaining parts taken from reference TRBV11-2 and TRBJ2-7, reads EAGVAQSPRYKIIEKRQSVAFWCNPISGHATLYWYQQILGQGPKLLIQFQNNGVVDDSQLPKDRFSAERLKGVDSTLKIQPAKLEDSAVYLCASSLDLAVEQYFGPGTRLTVT.

V is TRBV30 and J is TRBJ1-2; D is uncertain. The CDR3 length is 13 residues. Germline values: CDR1 GTSNPN, CDR2 SVGIG (reference sequence). Trimming shortened V by 4 bases and J by 1 base, and 10 bases separated the two germline ends. The CDR3 coding sequence is TGTGCCTGGAAGCGGAGGGTTAACTATGGCTACACCTTC. Amino acids: CAWKRRVNYGYTF.

The chain links TRBV20-1 to TRBJ2-4; the D call may be TRBD1 or TRBD2 (5 bases each). With 5 bases removed from V and 8 bases from J, the gap between germline ends came to 10 bases. The CDR3 has 11 amino acids. The germline V gene encodes CDR1 DFQATT and CDR2 SNEGSKA (reference sequence). CDR3 residues: CSARGGDIQYF. The CDR3, as DNA: TGCAGTGCTCGTGGGGGAGACATTCAGTACTTC.

The V call is TRBV7-9, the J call TRBJ2-7; 10 bases line up with TRBD1. Germline-derived CDR1 and CDR2 are SEHNR and FQNEAQ (reference sequence). CDR3 length: 14 residues. V lost 5 bases and J lost 5; bases outside the gene matches: 6. The CDR3, as DNA: TGTGCCAGCAGCCTCCGGACAGGGGGTCACGAGCAGTACTTC. Translation: CASSLRTGGHEQYF.

This chain links TRBV19 with TRBJ2-7, with 8 bases matching TRBD1. The CDR3 extends over 14 amino acids. J was trimmed by 4 bases and V by 7 bases; bases with no gene match: 9. Germline values: CDR1 LNHDA, CDR2 SQIVND (reference sequence). The CDR3 DNA is TGTGCCAGTACGGGCCGACAGGGGTCTTACGAGCAGTACTTC. Its translation is CASTGRQGSYEQYF.

This clone has more than one count but fewer than ten. This chain's CDR3 is CASSTSSVGAQYF. The CDR3 DNA is TGTGCCAGCAGCACGTCGAGCGTCGGGGCCCAGTACTTC. The chain combines TRBV14 with TRBJ2-5; D may be TRBD2 (5 bases). This CDR3 spans 13 amino acids. The germline V gene encodes CDR1 SGHDN and CDR2 FVKESK. The V end lost 5 bases, the J end lost 9 bases, and 16 bases lay between the germline ends.

The chain joins TRBV7-2 to TRBJ2-3, with TRBD1 matching 7 bases. This CDR3 is built from 15 residues. J was trimmed by 2 bases and V by 5 bases; bases with no gene match: 7. The germline CDR1 and CDR2 sequences are SGHTA and FQGNSA. This chain's CDR3 is CASSTHRGYTDTQYF. In DNA form, the CDR3 reads TGTGCCAGCAGCACCCACAGGGGATACACAGATACGCAGTATTTT.

The chain links TRBV10-3 to TRBJ2-7; D gene uncertain. Trimming left V 3 bases short and J 4 bases short, with 25 bases between. From germline, CDR1 is ENHRY and CDR2 SYGVKD. CDR3 length: 18 amino acids. The CDR3 loop is CAISEGPLQASFGYEQYF. The CDR3 nucleotides are TGTGCCATCAGTGAAGGACCACTCCAAGCTTCGTTCGGGTACGAGCAGTACTTC.

V is TRBV29-1 and J is TRBJ1-2, with D perhaps TRBD1 (6 bases). CDR1 and CDR2 (germline): SQVTM, ANQGSEA. CDR3 length: 17 residues. V shed 3 bases and J shed 3 bases, with 23 bases lying between them. The CDR3 spells CSVDLRDFRGFDYGYTF. The CDR3 DNA reads as TGCAGCGTTGATCTCCGTGACTTCAGGGGATTTGACTATGGCTACACCTTC.

This clone turned up a few times. The rearrangement links TRBV4-1 to TRBJ2-3, with unresolved D. CDR3 length: 15 residues. CDR1 is MGHRA and CDR2 is YSYEKL in the germline V gene. Trimming stripped 0 bases from V and 4 bases from J, with 11 bases between. Here the CDR3 DNA reads TGCGCCAGCAGCCAAGATCTGGTGGTGGCAGATACGCAGTATTTT. Translated, it gives CASSQDLVVADTQYF.

The J gene is TRBJ2-7, the V gene TRBV7-2; D gene ambiguous. The V gene lost 1 base and the J gene lost 1 base, with 8 bases spanning the gap. Germline V gene data show CDR1 as SGHTA and CDR2 as FQGNSA. This CDR3 has 14 amino acids. CDR3 in DNA: TGTGCCAGCAGCTTAGGACATTCGTCCTACGAGCAGTACTTC. It yields the protein CASSLGHSSYEQYF.